This T cell receptor (beta chain) was captured by sequencing in a study of monozygotic twins with inflammatory bowel disease. Findings and caveats of the study: Clonotype overlap with others was lower in IBD patients than in healthy twins, a difference that was greatest with disease activity. Repertoire similarity did not separate concordant from discordant twins, possibly from limited power.

The CDR3 sequence is 13 residues long. Germline CDR1 reads DFQATT; CDR2 reads SNEGSKA (reference sequence). A word on this clonotype: Its specificity is not known.

TCRdb reprocessed the 5' RACE reads, with one entry per CDR3 protein and no DNA. This listing includes about 210,000 distinct CDR3 sequences. The sample taken for sequencing was blood. The rearrangement uses TRBV20-1 and TRBJ2-2; TCRdb returns TRBD1, unconfirmable since there is no DNA. The sequence was collected from a human donor with ulcerative colitis or Crohn's disease, or a healthy co-twin of an affected twin (not recorded which). The CDR3 sequence is CSASDSNTGELFF.